This TCR beta chain was captured in a study of T cell repertoires in cytomegalovirus infection. TCRdb fed the reads into MiXCR, producing one record per CDR3 protein. The sample includes tens of thousands of distinct CDR3 sequences, 42% of them seen just once. A note on this clonotype: The antigen is unknown.

This CDR3 is built from 14 residues. V shed 5 bases and J shed 1 base, with 11 bases lying between them. Germline V gene lookup returns CDR1 LNHDA and CDR2 SQIVND (reference sequence). The sample was CD8+ T cells from cultured PBMCs, taken from culture after CMV antigen stimulation. The receptor comes from a human donor in good health (CMV status not recorded). Some clones in this sample may be carry-over from other donors' samples. V gene TRBV19 combines with J gene TRBJ1-1, with D possibly TRBD1 on 5 matching bases. For the CDR3, the DNA is TGTGCCAGTAGTCCCGGGACCCCGAACACTGAAGCTTTCTTT. This codes for CASSPGTPNTEAFF.